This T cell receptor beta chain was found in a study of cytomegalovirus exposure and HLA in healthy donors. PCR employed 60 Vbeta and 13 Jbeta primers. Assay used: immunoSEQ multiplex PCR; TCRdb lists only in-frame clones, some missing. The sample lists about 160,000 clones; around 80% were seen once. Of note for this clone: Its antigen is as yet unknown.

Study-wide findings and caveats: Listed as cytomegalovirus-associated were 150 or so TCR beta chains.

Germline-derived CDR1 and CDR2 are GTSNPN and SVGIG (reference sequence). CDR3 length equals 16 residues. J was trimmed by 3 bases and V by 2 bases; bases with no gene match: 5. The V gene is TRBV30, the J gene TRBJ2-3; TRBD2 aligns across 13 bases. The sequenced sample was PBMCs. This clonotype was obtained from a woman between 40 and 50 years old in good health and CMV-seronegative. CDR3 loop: CAWSPWTSGSTDTQYF. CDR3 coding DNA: TGTGCCTGGAGTCCGTGGACTAGCGGGAGTACAGATACGCAGTATTTT.